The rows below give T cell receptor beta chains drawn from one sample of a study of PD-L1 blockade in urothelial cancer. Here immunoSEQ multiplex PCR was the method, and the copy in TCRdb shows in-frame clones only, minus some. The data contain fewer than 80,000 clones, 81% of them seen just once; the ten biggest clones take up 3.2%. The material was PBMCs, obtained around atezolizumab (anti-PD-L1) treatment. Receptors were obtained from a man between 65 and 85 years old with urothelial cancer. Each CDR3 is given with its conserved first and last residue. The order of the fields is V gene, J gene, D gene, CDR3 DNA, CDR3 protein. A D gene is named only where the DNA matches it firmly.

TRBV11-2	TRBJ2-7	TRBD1	TGTGCCAGCAGCTTATCTAGGACAGGGGGCTACGAGCAGTACTTC	CASSLSRTGGYEQYF
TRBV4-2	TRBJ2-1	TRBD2	TGTGCCAGCAGCCAAGCCGGGACTAGCGGGCGCAATGAGCAGTTCTTC	CASSQAGTSGRNEQFF
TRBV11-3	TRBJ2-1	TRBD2	TGTGCCAGCAGTCGACTAGCGGGAGGTTATGAGCAGTTCTTC	CASSRLAGGYEQFF
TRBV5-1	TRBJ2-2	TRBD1	TGCGCCAGCAGCTTTCGACAGGGCGCCGGGGAGCTGTTTTTT	CASSFRQGAGELFF
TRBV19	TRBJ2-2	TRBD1	TGTGCCAGTAGTCCAGGACAGGGTTCGCCCTCGGGCACCGGGGAGCTGTTTTTT	CASSPGQGSPSGTGELFF
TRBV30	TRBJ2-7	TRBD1	TGTGCCTGGTCTCCGGGACAGGGGGTGGTCTACGAGCAGTACTTC	CAWSPGQGVVYEQYF
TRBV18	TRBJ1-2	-	TGTGCCAGCTCACCATCGTCGGAGCCCCGAGCTAACTATGGCTACACCTTC	CASSPSSEPRANYGYTF
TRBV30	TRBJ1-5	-	TGTGCCTGGAGTCGTCTAGCGGGCAATCAGCCCCAGCATTTT	CAWSRLAGNQPQHF
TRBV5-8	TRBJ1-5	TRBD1	TGTGCCAGCAGCTCGGACAGGGGGGGATTCAATCAGCCCCAGCATTTT	CASSSDRGGFNQPQHF
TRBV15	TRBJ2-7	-	TGTGCCACCAGCAGAGATAGAGGGGGTCCTGGCGAGCAGTACTTC	CATSRDRGGPGEQYF
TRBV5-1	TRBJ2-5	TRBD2	TGCGCCAGCAGCTTGCAGACTTACGGGACTAGTGAGACCCAGTACTTC	CASSLQTYGTSETQYF
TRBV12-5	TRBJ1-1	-	TGTGCTAGCCGGACAGAGATGAACACTGAAGCTTTCTTT	CASRTEMNTEAFF
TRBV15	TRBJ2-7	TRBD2	TGTGCCACCAGCAGTTCCGCCGCCCTACTAGCGGGACACTACGAGCAGTACTTC	CATSSSAALLAGHYEQYF
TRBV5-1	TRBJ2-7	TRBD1	TGCGCCAGCAGCGCTACACAGGGGGCCAACGAGCAGTACTTC	CASSATQGANEQYF
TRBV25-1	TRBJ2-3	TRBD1	TGTGCCAGCAGTGAAGGGACAGGGGGCTTTACAGATACGCAGTATTTT	CASSEGTGGFTDTQYF
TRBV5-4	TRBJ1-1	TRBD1	TGTGCCAGCAGCCGACAGGGGGCGGGAGCTTTCTTT	CASSRQGAGAFF
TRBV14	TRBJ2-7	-	TGTGCCAGCAGCCAATGGCAGGGCCGGCACGAGCAGTACTTC	CASSQWQGRHEQYF
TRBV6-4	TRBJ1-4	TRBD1	TGTGCCAGCAGTGTTACACAGGGGTTGAGGGAAAAACTGTTTTTT	CASSVTQGLREKLFF
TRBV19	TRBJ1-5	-	TGTGCCAGTAGTATCTTCCCTACAGATAGCAATCAGCCCCAGCATTTT	CASSIFPTDSNQPQHF
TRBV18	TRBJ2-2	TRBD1	TGTGCCAGCTCACCAAGAGGGACAGAGAACACCGGGGAGCTGTTTTTT	CASSPRGTENTGELFF